Presented here are 8 T cell receptor beta chains from one specimen sequenced in a study of blood T cell repertoires in COVID-19. Libraries were prepared by immunoSEQ multiplex PCR; TCRdb keeps only in-frame clonotypes and omits some of them. Here the sample spans roughly 500,000 clones, more than 75% being singletons. Sequenced sample: PBMCs or T cells enriched from blood (not recorded which). The receptors come from a woman aged 40 to 49 who had recovered from COVID-19.

Details on this clone: Other DNA sequences in the same sample also yield this CDR3. This chain links TRBV7-2 with TRBJ2-5; 7 bases are shared with TRBD2. CDR3 length: 13 residues. Germline V gives CDR1 SGHTA, CDR2 FQGNSA. J lost 5 bases, V lost 1 base, and 1 base had no gene match. CDR3: CASSLGGGETQYF. The CDR3 nucleotides read TGTGCCAGCAGCTTAGGGGGAGGGGAGACCCAGTACTTC. The complete variable domain, with remaining parts taken from reference TRBV7-2 and TRBJ2-5, reads GAGVSQSPSNKVTEKGKDVELRCDPISGHTALYWYRQSLGQGLEFLIYFQGNSAPDKSGLPSDRFSAERTGGSVSTLTIQRTQQEDSAVYLCASSLGGGETQYFGPGTRLLVL.

The V call is TRBV27, the J call TRBJ1-4, with 9 bases fitting TRBD1. Per the germline V gene, CDR1 is MNHEY and CDR2 is SMNVEV (reference sequence). V lost 0 bases to trimming and J lost 7 bases; unmatched junction nucleotides: 6. CDR3 size: 16 residues. CDR3 loop: CASSLSQGAWGEKLFF. Written as DNA, the CDR3 is TGTGCCAGCAGTTTATCACAGGGGGCCTGGGGTGAAAAACTGTTTTTT.

This clone was found once. V is TRBV27 and J is TRBJ2-7; TRBD1 might be the D (6 bases). The V and J ends lost 8 bases and 3 bases respectively, with 11 bases between them. The CDR3 has 12 amino acids. Germline V gene sequence: CDR1 MNHEY, CDR2 SMNVEV (reference sequence). The CDR3 nucleotides are TGTGCCAGCCGAACAGGGAACTACGAGCAGTACTTC. It yields the protein CASRTGNYEQYF.

The rearrangement joins TRBV6-5 to TRBJ2-5, with a weak D call TRBD2 (6 bases). CDR1 and CDR2 (germline): MNHEY, SVGAGI. The ends were cut back, 0 bases at V and 4 bases at J, with 12 bases in the middle. The CDR3 is made up of 15 amino acids. CDR3 nucleotides: TGTGCCAGCAGTTACTCGATGGCGGGAAGAGAGACCCAGTACTTC. Translated, it gives CASSYSMAGRETQYF.

CDR3 region: CASSPRTGGDFTGELFF. The CDR3 region has the DNA TGTGCCAGCAGCCCCAGGACAGGGGGGGATTTCACCGGGGAGCTGTTTTTT. The chain is built from TRBV4-2 and TRBJ2-2; 10 positions agree with TRBD1. The CDR3 has 17 residues. Looked up from germline, CDR1 is LGHNA and CDR2 is YNFKEQ. V lost 4 bases to trimming and J lost 4 bases; unmatched junction nucleotides: 9.

The chain carries TRBV29-1 and TRBJ2-5; TRBD1 aligns across 9 bases. The CDR3 runs 15 residues. Germline V gives CDR1 SQVTM, CDR2 ANQGSEA. Trimming at V came to 7 bases and at J to 3 bases, leaving 12 bases not matched to a gene. The CDR3: CSATDRGSGEETQYF. The CDR3 coding sequence is TGCAGCGCCACCGACAGGGGGTCGGGGGAAGAGACCCAGTACTTC.

The chain joins TRBV13 to TRBJ2-3; 9 bases map to TRBD1. V trimming: 5 bases; J trimming: 3 bases; junction bases outside the gene matches: 9. Germline V gene lookup returns CDR1 PRHDT and CDR2 FYEKMQ (reference sequence). The CDR3 is 16 residues long. For the CDR3, the DNA is TGTGCCAGCAGCCCTATCGGGACAGGGAGGACAGATACGCAGTATTTT. Protein product: CASSPIGTGRTDTQYF. The full variable domain, completed using reference TRBV13 and TRBJ2-3, is AAGVIQSPRHLIKEKRETATLKCYPIPRHDTVYWYQQGPGQDPQFLISFYEKMQSDKGSIPDRFSAQQFSDYHSELNMSSLELGDSALYFCASSPIGTGRTDTQYFGPGTRLTVL.

The V and J genes are TRBV6-1 and TRBJ2-7; the match to TRBD2 covers 11 bases. Looked up from germline, CDR1 is MNHNS and CDR2 is SASEGT. Trimming took 3 bases from V and 5 from J; bases not matched to a gene: 3. This CDR3 is 14 amino acids long. In nucleotides, the CDR3 is TGTGCCAGCAGTGATAGGGGACTAGCGGACGAGCAGTACTTC. This encodes CASSDRGLADEQYF.